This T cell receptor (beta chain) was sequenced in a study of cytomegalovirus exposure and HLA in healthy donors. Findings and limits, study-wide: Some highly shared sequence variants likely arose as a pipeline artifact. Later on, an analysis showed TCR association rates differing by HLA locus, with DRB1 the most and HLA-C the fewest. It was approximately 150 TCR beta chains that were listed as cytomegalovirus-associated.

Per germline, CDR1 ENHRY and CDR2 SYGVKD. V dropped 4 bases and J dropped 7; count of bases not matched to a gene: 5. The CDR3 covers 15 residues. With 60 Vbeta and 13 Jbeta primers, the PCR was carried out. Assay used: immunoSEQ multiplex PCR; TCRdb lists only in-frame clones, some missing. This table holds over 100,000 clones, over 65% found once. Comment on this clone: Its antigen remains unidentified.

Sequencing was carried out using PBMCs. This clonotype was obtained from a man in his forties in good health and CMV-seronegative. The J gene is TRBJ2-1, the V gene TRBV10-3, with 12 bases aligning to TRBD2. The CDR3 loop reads CAISGRTSGVNEQFF. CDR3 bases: TGTGCCATCAGTGGTAGGACTAGCGGGGTAAATGAGCAGTTCTTC.